The T cell receptor (beta chain) under discussion was sequenced for a study of shared clonotypes between healthy human individuals. Germline loops: CDR1 MDHEN, CDR2 SYDVKM. V lost 5 bases and J lost 0, with 11 bases in between. This CDR3 contains 15 residues. At the deep level, the assay was run. Data came from immunoSEQ multiplex PCR; TCRdb stores just in-frame clones and leaves some out. The data contain roughly 680,000 clones, approximately 77% of them singletons. The TCR was taken from a woman between 25 and 40 years old in good health. The sequencing input was memory CD4+ T cells sorted from blood. Subset specified: CD45RA-negative fraction. V and J are TRBV28 and TRBJ2-4; D gene unclear. The CDR3 here is CASSPPRLAKNIQYF. DNA for the CDR3: TGTGCCAGCAGTCCCCCTCGACTAGCCAAAAACATTCAGTACTTC.